Sequencing of this TCR beta chain was carried out in a study of blood T cells in healthy people across ages. V lost 1 base and J 9 bases, leaving 13 bases between the germline ends. CDR1 is DFQATT and CDR2 is SNEGSKA in the germline V gene (reference sequence). This CDR3 comprises 14 residues. A second PCR of 7 to 11 cycles used a sample-barcoded 5' primer and a J-beta primer mix. Every molecule of cDNA carried a tag from a template-switch adaptor with 12 random nucleotides. TCRdb re-called the 5' RACE reads with MiXCR, one entry per CDR3 protein. The sample includes about 1.5 million distinct CDR3 sequences, 42% seen only once; the top ten take 7% to 9%.

The source is a young woman in good health. The chain recombines TRBV20-1 with TRBJ1-6, with a weak D call TRBD1 (5 bases). The specimen was blood. CDR3 sequence: CSARATKGTSPLHF. CDR3 nucleotide sequence: TGCAGTGCTAGAGCCACAAAGGGGACTTCACCCCTCCACTTT.